A selection of T cell receptor beta chains follows, all from one sample in a study of memory CD4+ T cells and cytomegalovirus serostatus. Profiled with immunoSEQ multiplex PCR; TCRdb holds only in-frame clones, not every one. The data contain about 56,000 clones, 70% to 75% of them singletons. Sequenced input: memory CD4+ T cells from blood. Receptors were obtained from an adult in good health and CMV-seropositive. Each CDR3 is given with its conserved first and last residue. A D gene is named only where the DNA matches it firmly. Only part of the rows carry a size: once, few, many, or a class if the clone is expanded.

abundance	v_gene	d_gene	j_gene	CDR3aa	CDR3nt
.	TRBV9	.	TRBJ2-1	CASSPYNANEQFF	TGTGCCAGCAGCCCCTACAACGCCAATGAGCAGTTCTTC
.	TRBV7-9	.	TRBJ2-3	CASSVERGTDTQYF	TGTGCCAGCAGCGTCGAGAGGGGTACAGATACGCAGTATTTT
.	TRBV10-1	.	TRBJ2-1	CASSDYSLGDNEQFF	TGCGCCAGCAGTGACTACTCCCTAGGGGACAATGAGCAGTTCTTC
few	TRBV19	.	TRBJ1-1	CASSMTGLNTEAFF	TGTGCCAGTTCTATGACAGGTCTGAACACTGAAGCTTTCTTT
.	TRBV7-9	.	TRBJ1-1	CASSSGTHTEAFF	TGTGCCAGCAGCTCGGGGACGCACACTGAAGCTTTCTTT
once	TRBV6-1	.	TRBJ2-6	CASRLQGTGANVLTF	TGTGCCAGCAGATTACAGGGAACTGGGGCCAACGTCCTGACTTTC
.	TRBV5-1	.	TRBJ1-3	CASSPTEHNGNTIYF	TGCGCCAGCAGCCCGACAGAGCACAATGGAAACACCATATATTTT
.	TRBV5-1	TRBD2	TRBJ2-1	CASSLVAGGYDEQFF	TGCGCCAGCAGCTTGGTAGCGGGAGGCTACGATGAGCAGTTCTTC
.	TRBV19	.	TRBJ1-5	CASTRGNQPQHF	TGTGCCAGTACTCGCGGCAATCAGCCCCAGCATTTT
.	TRBV27	.	TRBJ1-2	CASSLYAYGYTF	TGTGCCAGCAGTTTGTATGCCTATGGCTACACCTTC
.	TRBV9	TRBD2	TRBJ2-5	CASSTYLAVQETQYF	TGTGCCAGCAGCACCTATCTAGCGGTCCAAGAGACCCAGTACTTC
once	TRBV5-1	TRBD2	TRBJ2-7	CASSSSGRDYEQYF	TGCGCCAGCAGCAGTAGCGGGAGGGACTACGAGCAGTACTTC
.	TRBV11-3	.	TRBJ2-5	CASSFLNRWSGGRQETQYF	TGTGCCAGCAGCTTCCTCAATCGTTGGTCAGGAGGACGGCAAGAGACCCAGTACTTC
.	TRBV7-3	.	TRBJ2-6	CASSLRSGANVLTF	TGTGCCAGCAGCTTACGCTCTGGGGCCAACGTCCTGACTTTC
.	TRBV7-7	.	TRBJ2-3	CASSLGGFGDTQYF	TGTGCCAGCAGCCTAGGGGGGTTTGGAGATACGCAGTATTTT
.	TRBV6-5	TRBD1	TRBJ1-1	CASSYRDRAMNTEAFF	TGTGCCAGCAGTTACAGGGACAGGGCCATGAACACTGAAGCTTTCTTT
.	TRBV27	.	TRBJ1-1	CASSSLGGVIEAFF	TGTGCCAGCAGTTCCCTCGGTGGGGTCATTGAAGCTTTCTTT
.	TRBV19	TRBD1	TRBJ2-1	CASTPDRVSPWEQFF	TGTGCCAGTACGCCGGACAGGGTGTCGCCCTGGGAGCAGTTCTTC
few	TRBV28	TRBD2	TRBJ2-3	CASRTSGLTDTQYF	TGTGCCAGCAGGACTAGCGGGCTCACAGATACGCAGTATTTT
.	TRBV27	TRBD1	TRBJ1-2	CASSLQGDYGYTF	TGTGCCAGCAGTTTACAGGGGGACTATGGCTACACCTTC
.	TRBV11-3	TRBD1	TRBJ2-1	CANRPGQGVDYSYNEQFF	TGTGCCAACAGGCCGGGACAGGGGGTCGACTACTCCTACAATGAGCAGTTCTTC
.	TRBV7-8	.	TRBJ2-3	CASSLVPDTQYF	TGTGCCAGCAGCTTAGTACCAGATACGCAGTATTTT
once	TRBV18	.	TRBJ2-2	CASSPPLTATGELFF	TGTGCCAGCTCACCACCGCTGACAGCCACCGGGGAGCTGTTTTTT
.	TRBV28	.	TRBJ2-1	CASITEGLAAQFF	TGTGCCAGCATTACCGAGGGGTTAGCGGCCCAGTTCTTC
.	TRBV6-1	TRBD1	TRBJ1-5	CASSPGQGGQPQHF	TGTGCCAGCTCCCCGGGACAGGGTGGTCAGCCCCAGCATTTT
.	TRBV7-2	TRBD1	TRBJ2-5	CASSATGGPETQYF	TGTGCCAGCAGCGCGACAGGGGGCCCGGAGACCCAGTACTTC
.	TRBV5-6	TRBD1	TRBJ2-2	CASSRYPGQGWTGELFF	TGTGCCAGCAGCCGGTACCCGGGACAGGGGTGGACCGGGGAGCTGTTTTTT
once	TRBV19	TRBD1	TRBJ1-4	CASSGTEATNEKLFF	TGTGCCAGTAGTGGGACAGAAGCCACTAATGAAAAACTGTTTTTT
once	TRBV18	.	TRBJ2-2	CASSPNTGELFF	TGTGCCAGCTCCCCTAACACCGGGGAGCTGTTTTTT
many	TRBV7-9	.	TRBJ1-4	CASSPGGAPQGEKLFF	TGTGCCAGCAGCCCAGGCGGGGCTCCCCAGGGGGAAAAACTGTTTTTT
.	TRBV28	TRBD1	TRBJ1-4	CASRGTGISVFEKLFF	TGTGCCAGCAGGGGGACAGGGATATCGGTATTCGAAAAACTGTTTTTT
.	TRBV4-1	.	TRBJ1-1	CASSQEIARAEGEAFF	TGCGCCAGCAGCCAAGAGATCGCCCGCGCTGAGGGAGAAGCTTTCTTT
.	TRBV4-1	.	TRBJ2-1	CASSQVSGGARSYNEQFF	TGCGCCAGCAGCCAAGTGTCCGGGGGTGCCCGCTCCTACAATGAGCAGTTCTTC
.	TRBV28	.	TRBJ2-2	CASRPPAGELFF	TGTGCCAGCAGGCCCCCAGCCGGGGAGCTGTTTTTT
once	TRBV27	.	TRBJ2-3	CASSRTVADTQYF	TGTGCCAGCAGTCGGACTGTAGCTGATACGCAGTATTTT
.	TRBV11-3	.	TRBJ1-1	CASSFRVGTEAFF	TGTGCCAGCAGCTTCAGGGTGGGGACTGAAGCTTTCTTT
.	TRBV7-2	.	TRBJ1-1	CASSLDYGPSTEAFF	TGTGCCAGCAGCTTAGATTACGGTCCGAGCACTGAAGCTTTCTTT
.	TRBV6-6	.	TRBJ2-5	CASSPRGAPETQYF	TGTGCCAGCAGCCCGCGGGGCGCGCCAGAGACCCAGTACTTC
.	TRBV7-9	.	TRBJ2-1	CASSVERGNNEQFF	TGTGCCAGCAGCGTGGAGAGGGGGAACAATGAGCAGTTCTTC
.	TRBV18	.	TRBJ1-1	CASSPPSFRTPNTEAFF	TGTGCCAGCTCACCACCCAGCTTCCGGACGCCGAACACTGAAGCTTTCTTT
.	TRBV4-3	.	TRBJ2-7	CASSQEGRGDSEQYF	TGCGCCAGCAGCCAAGAGGGTCGCGGGGATAGTGAGCAGTACTTC
.	TRBV5-4	.	TRBJ1-2	CASSFQGNYGYTF	TGTGCCAGCAGCTTCCAGGGAAACTATGGCTACACCTTC
.	TRBV10-1	.	TRBJ2-5	CASLSPSEQETQYF	TGCGCCAGCTTATCCCCTAGCGAGCAAGAGACCCAGTACTTC
.	TRBV5-4	.	TRBJ2-7	CASSLGTASNRQYF	TGTGCCAGCAGCTTAGGCACCGCTTCCAATCGGCAGTACTTC
.	TRBV6-6	.	TRBJ1-2	CASSYGGDYGYTF	TGTGCCAGCAGTTACGGAGGGGACTATGGCTACACCTTC